The next 15 T cell receptor beta chains were all read from a single sample in a study of T cell changes during pregnancy in multiple sclerosis. The assay was immunoSEQ multiplex PCR, and TCRdb's table has in-frame clones only and misses some. This repertoire shows about 11,000 clones, just under 95% found once; its top ten account for under 0.3%. The material was CD4+ T cells from peripheral blood mononuclear cells, obtained before pregnancy. The receptors shown here come from a female donor with multiple sclerosis, enrolled in a pregnancy study.

The table lists this clone with a count of one. The CDR3 here is CASSTLGSSYNSPLHF. CDR3 sequence (DNA): TGTGCCAGCAGCACCCTAGGGAGCTCCTATAATTCACCCCTCCACTTT. The V gene is TRBV14, the J gene TRBJ1-6; D not resolved. Germline V gives CDR1 SGHDN, CDR2 FVKESK. CDR3 length: 16 amino acids. V gave up 5 bases and J gave up 0 bases, with 11 bases separating them.

J is TRBJ2-2 and V is TRBV14; 7 bases agree with TRBD1. Unmatched junction bases numbered 12, after V lost 4 bases and J lost 1 base. The V gene's germline CDR1 is SGHDN and CDR2 FVKESK. The CDR3 totals 18 residues. The CDR3 reads CASSPISQTGWNTGELFF. DNA of the CDR3: TGTGCCAGCAGCCCCATATCTCAGACAGGGTGGAACACCGGGGAGCTGTTTTTT.

This chain links TRBV14 with TRBJ1-2; D remains ambiguous. In germline, CDR1 is SGHDN, CDR2 FVKESK. V shed 4 bases and J shed 2 bases, with 14 bases lying between them. This CDR3 comprises 15 residues. The CDR3 nucleotides are TGTGCCAGCAGCCCTTTGGCAGAGAGGAACTATGGCTACACCTTC. Its translation: CASSPLAERNYGYTF.

The chain carries TRBV25-1 and TRBJ1-1; D ambiguous. Germline assignment: CDR1 MGHDK and CDR2 SYGVNS. The ends were cut back, 6 bases at V and 0 bases at J, with 14 bases in the middle. The CDR3 totals 15 residues. As DNA, the CDR3 is TGTGCCAGCAGGTCCCCCGGAGGGTTGAACACTGAAGCTTTCTTT. Translated, it gives CASRSPGGLNTEAFF.

J is TRBJ2-3 and V is TRBV30; possibly TRBD1 for D (5 bases). The CDR3 is 18 amino acids. The V gene lost 5 bases and the J gene lost 0 bases, with 24 bases spanning the gap. CDR1 and CDR2 (germline): GTSNPN, SVGIG (reference sequence). The CDR3 is CAWVPVWGRQPSTDTQYF. CDR3 DNA: TGTGCCTGGGTACCGGTGTGGGGCCGTCAACCTAGCACAGATACGCAGTATTTT.

The rearrangement links TRBV28 to TRBJ2-7; TRBD1 matches at 7 bases. Germline V gene data show CDR1 as MDHEN and CDR2 as SYDVKM. This CDR3 spans 16 amino acids. Trimming cost V 1 base and J 4 bases; bases outside gene matches: 10. The CDR3 nucleotides read TGTGCCAGCAGTTTATCGGGACAGAGTGGATGGTACGAGCAGTACTTC. Its translation: CASSLSGQSGWYEQYF.

The J gene is TRBJ2-5, the V gene TRBV4-1; D may be TRBD2 (5 bases). This CDR3 has 14 amino acids. Germline CDR1 MGHRA, CDR2 YSYEKL. Trimming took off 1 base at V and 5 bases at J, with 11 bases between the two ends. The CDR3, as DNA: TGCGCCAGCAGCCAAGTCGGTAGCGTGGAGACCCAGTACTTC. Residues: CASSQVGSVETQYF.

J is TRBJ2-1 and V is TRBV7-3; tentative D call: TRBD2 (5 bases). V lost 5 bases to trimming and J lost 0 bases, with 17 bases between them. CDR1 is SGHTA and CDR2 is FQGTGA in the germline V gene. The CDR3 is made up of 17 amino acids. The CDR3 reads CASSPNRGLSSYNEQFF. The CDR3, as DNA: TGTGCCAGCAGCCCCAATCGGGGTCTAAGCTCCTACAATGAGCAGTTCTTC. Drawing the rest from reference TRBV7-3 and TRBJ2-1, the complete variable domain is GAGVSQTPSNKVTEKGKYVELRCDPISGHTALYWYRQSLGQGPEFLIYFQGTGAADDSGLPNDRFFAVRPEGSVSTLKIQRTERGDSAVYLCASSPNRGLSSYNEQFFGPGTRLTVL.

V gene TRBV27 combines with J gene TRBJ2-1; 11 nucleotides line up with TRBD2. With 5 bases clipped from V and 3 bases from J, the junction kept 6 bases outside the gene matches. Germline V gene sequence: CDR1 MNHEY, CDR2 SMNVEV (reference sequence). This CDR3 has 16 amino acids. CDR3 DNA: TGTGCCAGCAGTGAAACCGGGACTAGCGGCTACAATGAGCAGTTCTTC. This sequence encodes CASSETGTSGYNEQFF.

The chain carries TRBV29-1 and TRBJ2-2; 10 bases fit TRBD2. The V and J ends lost 6 bases and 7 bases, in that order; junction bases with no gene match: 5. Looked up from germline, CDR1 is SQVTM and CDR2 is ANQGSEA. The CDR3 contains 13 residues. CDR3 nucleotide sequence: TGCAGCGTGGCCGGGACTAGCGTCGGGGAGCTGTTTTTT. Translating gives CSVAGTSVGELFF.

The chain links TRBV4-2 to TRBJ2-6; D might be TRBD1 (6 bases). Germline V gene sequence: CDR1 LGHNA, CDR2 YNFKEQ. V was shortened by 4 bases and J by 0 bases, with 7 bases between the two germline ends. The CDR3 is made up of 15 amino acids. In DNA, the CDR3 is TGTGCCAGCAGCCTAGGGGGCTCTGGGGCCAACGTCCTGACTTTC. Translation: CASSLGGSGANVLTF.

The chain combines TRBV10-3 with TRBJ2-7; no reliable D call. Trimming removed 3 bases at V and 2 bases at J, with 2 bases between. The CDR3 is 11 residues long. From germline, CDR1 is ENHRY and CDR2 SYGVKD. In DNA, the CDR3 is TGTGCCATCAGTGATACCTACGAGCAGTACTTC. It codes for CAISDTYEQYF.

The rearrangement uses TRBV7-8 and TRBJ1-5, with 7 positions matching TRBD1. V lost 1 base, J lost 1 base, and 10 bases stayed unmatched. Germline V gives CDR1 SGHVS, CDR2 FQNEAQ. This CDR3 has 18 amino acids. CDR3 coding DNA: TGTGCCAGCAGCTTAGTGAGAGACAGGGTAGTAAGCAATCAGCCCCAGCATTTT. Its translation: CASSLVRDRVVSNQPQHF.

This sequence joins TRBV5-6 and TRBJ2-3; D may be TRBD1 (7 bases). V was pared by 4 bases and J by 2 bases, with 11 bases between. Germline assignment: CDR1 SGHDT and CDR2 YYEEEE. The CDR3 has 14 amino acids. As DNA, the CDR3 is TGTGCCAGCAGCCGCGGGACAGCCACAGATACGCAGTATTTT. Its protein is CASSRGTATDTQYF.

The chain uses TRBV9 and TRBJ2-2, with 8 positions matching TRBD1. Losses at the gene ends were 3 bases for V and 5 bases for J; bases not matched to a gene: 12. Germline-derived CDR1 and CDR2 are SGDLS and YYNGEE. The length of the CDR3 is 17 residues. The CDR3 DNA reads as TGTGCCAGCAGCGCCGTAGGTACAGGGGGGCCAACCGGGGAGCTGTTTTTT. It translates to CASSAVGTGGPTGELFF. Filled out from reference TRBV9 and TRBJ2-2, the complete variable domain reads DSGVTQTPKHLITATGQRVTLRCSPRSGDLSVYWYQQSLDQGLQFLIQYYNGEERAKGNILERFSAQQFPDLHSELNLSSLELGDSALYFCASSAVGTGGPTGELFFGEGSRLTVL.